Reported below is one T cell receptor (beta chain). Antigen unknown. TCRdb itself ran the 5' RACE reads through MiXCR, one entry per CDR3 protein. The sample carries roughly 320,000 distinct CDR3 sequences, around 28% recorded once. The sample belongs to a study of T-cell memory formation after mild COVID-19. Study observations and caveats: CD8+ contracting clones occupied EMRA, while CD4+ ones occupied mainly CM and EM.

V was pared by 3 bases and J by 0 bases, with 13 bases between. The V gene's germline CDR1 is SGHTA and CDR2 FQGTGA. CDR3 size: 16 residues. The clonotype comes from an adult woman who had mild COVID-19 (a few samples of this study predate the infection). Cell type and time point are not known. Material for sequencing was PBMCs or a T cell subset sorted from them (not recorded which). The chain carries TRBV7-3 and TRBJ2-3; possible D gene TRBD1, 5 bases. CDR3 coding DNA: TGTGCCAGCAGCTTGGGGCTCCTACCTAGCACAGATACGCAGTATTTT. Translated, it gives CASSLGLLPSTDTQYF. Full variable domain (outside the CDR3, taken from reference TRBV7-3 and TRBJ2-3): GAGVSQTPSNKVTEKGKYVELRCDPISGHTALYWYRQSLGQGPEFLIYFQGTGAADDSGLPNDRFFAVRPEGSVSTLKIQRTERGDSAVYLCASSLGLLPSTDTQYFGPGTRLTVL.